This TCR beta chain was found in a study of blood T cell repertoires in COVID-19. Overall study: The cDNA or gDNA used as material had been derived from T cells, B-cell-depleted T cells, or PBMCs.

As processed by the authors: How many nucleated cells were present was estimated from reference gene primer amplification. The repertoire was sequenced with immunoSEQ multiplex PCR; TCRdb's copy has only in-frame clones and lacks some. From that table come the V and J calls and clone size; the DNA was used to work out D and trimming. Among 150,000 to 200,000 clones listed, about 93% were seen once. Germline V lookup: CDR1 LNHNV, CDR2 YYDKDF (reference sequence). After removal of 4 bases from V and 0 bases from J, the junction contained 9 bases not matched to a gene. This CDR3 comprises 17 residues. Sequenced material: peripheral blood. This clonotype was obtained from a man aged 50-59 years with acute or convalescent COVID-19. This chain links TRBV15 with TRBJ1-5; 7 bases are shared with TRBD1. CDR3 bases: TGTGCCACCAGCACCTTCCCAAGACAGGGTAGCAATCAGCCCCAGCATTTT. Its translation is CATSTFPRQGSNQPQHF.